This TCR beta chain derives from a study of shared clonotypes between healthy human individuals. Whole-study results and caveats: Specimens sampled were limited to blood, with tissue repertoires likely differing.

The germline gives CDR1 MDHEN, CDR2 SYDVKM. The V and J ends lost 5 bases and 6 bases, in that order; junction bases with no gene match: 9. CDR3 size: 14 residues. Sequenced by immunoSEQ multiplex PCR; TCRdb stores in-frame clones only, minus some. The sample gives about half a million clones, about four fifths of which show up once; 13% is in the top ten. Details on this clone: Its specificity is unknown.

V is TRBV28 and J is TRBJ2-7; 8 positions match TRBD1. Source material: PBMCs. This TCR came from a woman between 40 and 50 years old in good health. Some clones in this sample may be carry-over from other donors' samples. The CDR3 DNA sequence: TGTGCCAGCAGTCATAACAGGGGGACCTCCGAGCAGTACTTC. Protein product: CASSHNRGTSEQYF.